There are a few counts of the clone carrying this TCR beta chain. Antigen specificity is unknown. The germline CDR1 and CDR2 sequences are WSHSY and SAAADI. The CDR3 extends over 14 amino acids. V lost 0 bases and J lost 6, with 9 bases in between. Each cDNA held unique molecular identifiers, and template switching gave it a universal primer site. TCRdb re-called the 5' RACE reads through MiXCR, storing one row per CDR3 protein. The data show under 900,000 distinct CDR3 sequences, 10% to 15% seen once. The data originate from a study of identical twins. Study-wide points: Insertion counts were lower in abundant cord blood beta clonotypes, a trend that memory repertoires did not show.

These same records also appear under a second study, on yellow fever vaccine responses in identical twins.

The sequence came from a young woman in good health. V gene TRBV10-2 combines with J gene TRBJ2-1; D is undetermined. Sequenced: PBMCs. CDR3 sequence: CASSESESPNEQFF. The CDR3 DNA sequence: TGCGCCAGCAGTGAGTCGGAAAGCCCCAATGAGCAGTTCTTC.